These 19 T cell receptor beta chains originate from one sample sequenced in a study of T cells in Graves' hyperthyroidism and ophthalmopathy. TCR beta CDR3 region amplification was performed from RNA transcripts. HTBI primers drove first-round RT-PCR of the TCR CDR3. TCRdb recomputed calls from the multiplex PCR reads with MiXCR, one row per CDR3 protein. The data show 500,000 to 600,000 distinct CDR3 sequences, 46% seen once. Sequenced sample: peripheral blood or thyroid tissue (not recorded which). The receptors shown here come from a young woman with Graves' hyperthyroidism.

This clonotype showed up many times. The rearrangement links TRBV20-1 to TRBJ2-7; 12 bases match TRBD1. The junction had 8 bases not matched to a gene; V was cut back by 6 bases and J by 2 bases. CDR1 DFQATT and CDR2 SNEGSKA come from the germline V gene (reference sequence). The CDR3 runs 15 residues. Here the CDR3 reads CSAWDRGRIAYEQYF. CDR3 bases: TGCAGTGCATGGGACAGGGGGCGTATCGCCTACGAGCAGTACTTC.

In its sample, this clonotype was seen many times. V usage is TRBV7-8 and J usage is TRBJ1-5, with D maybe TRBD1 (5 bases). Trimming left V 5 bases short and J 0 bases short, with 17 bases between. This CDR3 region has 17 residues. In germline, CDR1 is SGHVS, CDR2 FQNEAQ. In DNA, the CDR3 is TGTGCCAGCAGCCCTAGGCCCGGGACCGTTAGCAATCAGCCCCAGCATTTT. It encodes CASSPRPGTVSNQPQHF.

The chain has TRBV10-3 and TRBJ2-7; 9 bases fit TRBD1. Germline CDR1 and CDR2: ENHRY and SYGVKD. This CDR3 is 13 amino acids long. Unmatched junction bases numbered 5, after V lost 5 bases and J lost 6 bases. CDR3 DNA sequence: TGTGCCATCAGTATAACAGGGGGCTTCGAGCAGTACTTC. Its protein is CAISITGGFEQYF.

In regard to this clonotype: This CDR3 is missing its conserved last phenylalanine or tryptophan, likely due to a read error. Because the CDR3's place on the DNA is in doubt, the DNA is left out and the CDR3 is given as listed by TCRdb. This CDR3 reads CATTEGAIL. V is TRBV11-1 and J is TRBJ2-2. Per the germline V gene, CDR1 is SGHAT and CDR2 is FQDESV (reference sequence). The CDR3 numbers 9 amino acids, ends counted.

This clonotype was observed many times. The rearrangement links TRBV13 to TRBJ2-5; possibly TRBD2 for D (7 bases). The germline V gene has CDR1 PRHDT and CDR2 FYEKMQ (reference sequence). V lost 1 base, J lost 5 bases, and 14 bases lay in between. The CDR3 is 15 residues long. As DNA, the CDR3 is TGTGCCAGCAGCTTAGATCGGGGGGCTTGGGAGACCCAGTACTTC. This codes for CASSLDRGAWETQYF.

This clonotype was picked up many times. The J gene is TRBJ1-2, the V gene TRBV30, with no clear D. The V end was cut by 2 bases, the J end by 7 bases, with 11 bases between. CDR3 size: 12 residues. Germline CDR1 reads GTSNPN; CDR2 reads SVGIG (reference sequence). CDR3 sequence: CAWSLGIGGYTF. As DNA, the CDR3 is TGTGCCTGGAGTCTAGGGATCGGTGGCTACACCTTC.

In this sample, this clonotype turned up many times. The chain is built from TRBV29-1 and TRBJ1-1; TRBD1 aligns across 9 bases. V lost 7 bases, J lost 3 bases, and 0 bases stayed unmatched. This CDR3 contains 11 residues. CDR1 SQVTM and CDR2 ANQGSEA come from the germline V gene. As DNA, the CDR3 is TGCAGCGGGGACAGGGACACTGAAGCTTTCTTT. Protein product: CSGDRDTEAFF. Looking up the rest from reference TRBV29-1 and TRBJ1-1 gives the full variable domain: SAVISQKPSRDICQRGTSLTIQCQVDSQVTMMFWYRQQPGQSLTLIATANQGSEATYESGFVIDKFPISRPNLTFSTLTVSNMSPEDSSIYLCSGDRDTEAFFGQGTRLTVV.

This clonotype was seen repeatedly, ten times or more. The V gene is TRBV18, the J gene TRBJ2-7; 9 bases agree with TRBD2. The germline V gene has CDR1 KGHSH and CDR2 LQKENI. The CDR3 totals 15 residues. With V trimmed by 0 bases and J by 1 base, 1 base remained unmatched. The CDR3 is CASSPPTSGSYEQYF. DNA for the CDR3: TGTGCCAGCTCACCACCGACTAGCGGATCCTACGAGCAGTACTTC. The whole variable domain, filled in from reference TRBV18 and TRBJ2-7, reads NAGVMQNPRHLVRRRGQEARLRCSPMKGHSHVYWYRQLPEEGLKFMVYLQKENIIDESGMPKERFSAEFPKEGPSILRIQQVVRGDSAAYFCASSPPTSGSYEQYFGPGTRLTVT.

The gene calls are TRBV11-2 and TRBJ2-3; the D gene could be TRBD1 or TRBD2 (5 bases each). V dropped 5 bases and J dropped 1 base, with 16 bases sitting between them. The CDR3 length is 16 residues. Germline CDR1 SGHAT, CDR2 FQNNGV. In DNA form, the CDR3 reads TGTGCCAGCAGCAGAGGGACGACCCCCGGCACAGATACGCAGTATTTT. Encoded protein: CASSRGTTPGTDTQYF.

This clonotype was seen more than once but under ten times. The CDR3 is CASSSGAAGWITDTQYF. DNA of the CDR3: TGTGCCAGCAGCTCCGGGGCAGCGGGGTGGATTACAGATACGCAGTATTTT. The chain couples TRBV7-8 to TRBJ2-3; TRBD2 agrees at 7 bases. The junction had 13 bases not matched to a gene; V was cut back by 4 bases and J by 3 bases. The germline CDR1 and CDR2 sequences are SGHVS and FQNEAQ. This CDR3 spans 17 amino acids.

This clonotype was recorded at least ten times. The chain joins TRBV6-2 or TRBV6-3 to TRBJ1-5; no reliable D call. Trimming cost V 5 bases and J 7 bases, with 9 bases left between them. Germline V lookup: CDR1 MNHEY, CDR2 SVGEGT. This CDR3 is 12 amino acids long. The CDR3 region is CASSLGFQPQHF. The CDR3 nucleotides are TGTGCCAGCAGTCTGGGGTTCCAGCCCCAGCATTTT.

As for this clonotype: A clone one base away is much larger, so this may be a read error. The rearrangement joins TRBV7-2 to TRBJ2-7; 12 positions match TRBD2. CDR3 length: 18 amino acids. Germline V gives CDR1 SGHTA, CDR2 FQGNSA. The V gene end was trimmed by 2 bases and the J gene end by 3 bases; junction bases not matched to a gene: 11. The CDR3 region is CASSLILAGGGFLYEQYF. In DNA, the CDR3 is TGTGCCAGCAGCTTAATCCTAGCGGGAGGGGGATTTCTCTACGAGCAGTACTTC.

The table lists this clonotype with a count of one. The CDR3 spells CSARRGVFGCTF. In DNA form, the CDR3 reads TGCAGTGCTAGGAGGGGTGTCTTTGGGTGCACCTTC. This sequence joins TRBV20-1 and TRBJ1-2; the D gene is possibly TRBD1 (5 bases). CDR3 length equals 12 residues. Germline V CDR1 and CDR2: DFQATT, SNEGSKA (reference sequence). V lost 3 bases, J lost 13 bases, and 18 bases lay in between.

This chain links TRBV28 with TRBJ1-6; D gene ambiguous. From germline, CDR1 is MDHEN and CDR2 SYDVKM. Trimming shortened V by 1 base and J by 7 bases, and 8 bases separated the two germline ends. The CDR3 spans 14 residues. CDR3 loop: CASSLLNLNSPLHF. The CDR3 DNA is TGTGCCAGCAGTTTATTAAACCTGAATTCACCCCTCCACTTT.

The chain joins TRBV7-2 to TRBJ2-2, with TRBD2 as a possible D gene (6 bases). The germline gives CDR1 SGHTA, CDR2 FQGNSA. V lost 4 bases to trimming and J lost 2 bases, with 17 bases between them. The CDR3 runs to 17 residues. The chain's CDR3 is CASSSGGQGANTGELFF. In DNA form, the CDR3 reads TGTGCCAGCAGCTCCGGAGGGCAGGGCGCTAACACCGGGGAGCTGTTTTTT.

There are a few counts of this clonotype. V gene TRBV20-1 combines with J gene TRBJ1-2; D not resolved. The CDR3 is 19 residues long. Trimming took off 0 bases at V and 3 bases at J, with 26 bases between the two ends. CDR1 is DFQATT and CDR2 is SNEGSKA in the germline V gene (reference sequence). CDR3 bases: TGCAGTGCTAGAGATCCTGCCGGGGAAAAAGTTACGGGCGACTATGGCTACACCTTC. It specifies CSARDPAGEKVTGDYGYTF.

This clonotype was detected only once. The V and J genes are TRBV15 and TRBJ2-7, with D unresolved. CDR1 and CDR2 from the germline V gene are LNHNV and YYDKDF (reference sequence). This CDR3 region has 15 residues. The ends were cut back, 3 bases at V and 1 base at J, with 13 bases in the middle. As DNA, the CDR3 is TGTGCCACCAGCAGCCCCCTTTTCCTGTCCTACGAGCAGTACTTC. Its translation: CATSSPLFLSYEQYF.

J is TRBJ2-1 and V is TRBV12-3 or TRBV12-4; D is unresolved. The V and J ends lost 3 bases and 2 bases respectively, with 8 bases between them. The CDR3 contains 14 residues. The CDR3 nucleotides are TGTGCCAGCAGTTTGGAGACCACCTACAATGAGCAGTTCTTC. Residues: CASSLETTYNEQFF.

This clonotype showed up many times. The chain employs TRBV30 and TRBJ1-1; 7 bases align to TRBD1. V shed 7 bases, J shed 1 base, and the junction held 12 bases outside the gene matches. Germline V lookup: CDR1 GTSNPN, CDR2 SVGIG (reference sequence). There are 15 residues in the CDR3. CDR3 bases: TGTGCCTTCACAGGGGCTCGTTTAAGGAACACTGAAGCTTTCTTT. Residues: CAFTGARLRNTEAFF.